This record concerns one T cell receptor (beta chain) sequence. V gave up 1 base and J gave up 2 bases; unmatched junction bases: 6. Germline V gives CDR1 SGHRS, CDR2 YFSETQ. The length of the CDR3 is 15 residues. Clones were read by immunoSEQ multiplex PCR, and TCRdb kept only the in-frame ones, dropping some. The repertoire has approximately 940,000 clones, around three quarters of them found once; the top ten carry over 1.3%. This record comes from a study of shared clonotypes between healthy human individuals. Into CD45RA+ naive and CD45RA-negative memory subsets, the CD4+ cells were split. The material sequenced was memory CD4+ T cells sorted from blood. Subset: CD45RA-negative fraction. The rearrangement joins TRBV5-1 to TRBJ2-7, with TRBD1 matching 7 bases. The sequence derives from a man younger than 35 in good health. CDR3 coding DNA: TGCGCCAGCAGCTTGCTCGGACAGGCCACCTACGAGCAGTACTTC. It encodes CASSLLGQATYEQYF.